Shown below are 14 T cell receptor beta chains from a single sample sequenced in a study of graft-versus-host responses after intestinal transplantation. Data came from immunoSEQ multiplex PCR; TCRdb stores just in-frame clones and leaves some out. The table shows around 100,000 clones, with less than 90% occurring only once. Antigens for these TCRs are unknown. The source material was unstimulated CD4+ T cells sorted from spleen or lymph node cells, sampled before transplant. These receptor sequences come from a human donor who was the organ donor for an intestinal transplant.

V gene TRBV6-5 combines with J gene TRBJ1-1; D is undetermined. The V gene lost 6 bases and the J gene lost 0 bases, with 8 bases spanning the gap. The CDR3 contains 13 residues. The germline CDR1 and CDR2 sequences are MNHEY and SVGAGI. CDR3 protein: CASSTMVNTEAFF. In nucleotides, the CDR3 is TGTGCCAGCAGCACTATGGTGAACACTGAAGCTTTCTTT.

The chain links TRBV2 to TRBJ2-7; D not resolved. V was trimmed by 4 bases and J by 3 bases, leaving 13 bases between them. CDR1 is SNHLY, CDR2 FYNNEI, per germline. CDR3 length equals 14 residues. The chain's CDR3 is CASSAERNGYEQYF. DNA for the CDR3: TGTGCCAGCAGTGCCGAAAGGAACGGCTACGAGCAGTACTTC.

The chain recombines TRBV30 with TRBJ2-1; TRBD2 is a possible D gene (6 bases). Trimming left V 0 bases short and J 6 bases short, with 6 bases between. The CDR3 contains 12 residues. Germline V lookup: CDR1 GTSNPN, CDR2 SVGIG (reference sequence). The CDR3 sequence: CAWSVTSNEQFF. The CDR3 region has the DNA TGTGCCTGGAGTGTGACTAGCAATGAGCAGTTCTTC.

V usage is TRBV30 and J usage is TRBJ1-4, with D possibly being TRBD1 (5 bases). V lost 3 bases and J 7 bases, leaving 18 bases between the germline ends. Germline assignment: CDR1 GTSNPN and CDR2 SVGIG (reference sequence). This CDR3 has 15 amino acids. CDR3 bases: TGTGCCTGGAGCCTAGGGGAGATCAAGGGTGAAAAACTGTTTTTT. Translated, it gives CAWSLGEIKGEKLFF.

This clone was counted a single time. The genes are TRBV6-4 and TRBJ2-4; D unclear. The V end lost 5 bases, the J end lost 5 bases, and 7 bases lay between the germline ends. The CDR3 runs 12 residues. From germline, CDR1 is MRHNA and CDR2 SNTAGT. The CDR3 sequence: CASSRTQNIQYF. The CDR3 region has the DNA TGTGCCAGCAGTCGGACGCAAAACATTCAGTACTTC.

This clone was recorded once. V usage is TRBV5-6 and J usage is TRBJ1-1; TRBD1 is a possible D gene (5 bases). The germline V gene encodes CDR1 SGHDT and CDR2 YYEEEE. This CDR3 has 17 amino acids. V lost 2 bases to trimming and J lost 1 base, with 18 bases between them. As DNA, the CDR3 is TGTGCCAGCAGCTTTGTATGGACTGACAGCTGGAACACTGAAGCTTTCTTT. Amino acid sequence: CASSFVWTDSWNTEAFF.

This chain connects TRBV4-1 to TRBJ2-3; TRBD2 matches 15 bases. The CDR3 has 17 amino acids. Germline V gives CDR1 MGHRA, CDR2 YSYEKL. V shed 4 bases and J 2 bases; nucleotides not matched to a gene: 4. For the CDR3, the DNA is TGCGCCAGCAGCCGACGGACTAGCGGGGGGGACACAGATACGCAGTATTTT. The encoded protein is CASSRRTSGGDTDTQYF.

The sample holds a few counts of this clone. The DNA for the CDR3 is TGTGCCAGCAGCTCCGGGGACAGCTACTATGGCTACACCTTC. Its protein product is CASSSGDSYYGYTF. The V call is TRBV7-3, the J call TRBJ1-2; the match to TRBD1 covers 7 bases. Germline assignment: CDR1 SGHTA and CDR2 FQGTGA. Germline trimming cut 4 bases from V and 3 bases from J; bases unmatched to any gene: 5. This CDR3 comprises 14 residues.

The rearrangement joins TRBV28 to TRBJ1-1; D is perhaps TRBD1 (5 bases). CDR3 length equals 15 residues. Trimming left V 5 bases short and J 4 bases short, with 17 bases between. Germline CDR1 and CDR2: MDHEN and SYDVKM. CDR3 protein: CASSPDRPRTTEAFF. The DNA for the CDR3 is TGTGCCAGCAGTCCAGACAGACCACGTACCACTGAAGCTTTCTTT.

This clone was detected a few times. The CDR3 here is CASTSLGASTDTQYF. CDR3 bases: TGTGCCAGCACCTCACTAGGGGCTAGCACAGATACGCAGTATTTT. The V gene is TRBV2, the J gene TRBJ2-3, with D perhaps assigned TRBD1 or TRBD2 (5 bases each). Trimming cost V 7 bases and J 0 bases, with 14 bases left between them. Germline V gene sequence: CDR1 SNHLY, CDR2 FYNNEI. This CDR3 spans 15 amino acids.

The chain links TRBV5-1 to TRBJ1-1; 11 bases fit TRBD1. The germline V gene encodes CDR1 SGHRS and CDR2 YFSETQ. This CDR3 is built from 16 residues. V was pared by 1 base and J by 7 bases, with 9 bases of the junction left unmatched. The CDR3 loop reads CASSLWPRTGGNEAFF. DNA of the CDR3: TGCGCCAGCAGCTTGTGGCCTCGGACAGGGGGCAATGAAGCTTTCTTT.

The chain has TRBV5-4 and TRBJ2-7, with D possibly being TRBD2 (6 bases). Germline values: CDR1 SGHNT, CDR2 YYREEE (reference sequence). V lost 3 bases and J 9 bases, leaving 19 bases between the germline ends. There are 14 residues in the CDR3. This chain's CDR3 is CASSSSGGLRGQYF. The DNA of the CDR3 is TGTGCCAGCAGCTCGTCAGGAGGACTACGCGGGCAGTACTTC.

The rearrangement uses TRBV7-8 and TRBJ2-2, with D possibly matching TRBD2 (7 bases). The germline CDR1 and CDR2 sequences are SGHVS and FQNEAQ. This CDR3 spans 16 amino acids. V lost 5 bases and J 0 bases, leaving 13 bases between the germline ends. The DNA of the CDR3 is TGTGCCAGCAGCCATCCCGGGGGGCCGAACACCGGGGAGCTGTTTTTT. This gives the protein CASSHPGGPNTGELFF.

The chain employs TRBV6-4 and TRBJ2-3, with TRBD1 matching over 8 bases. J gave up 1 base and V 2 bases, and 2 bases lay outside the gene matches. This CDR3 region has 15 residues. Germline values: CDR1 MRHNA, CDR2 SNTAGT. CDR3 protein: CASSDGGQGTDTQYF. DNA of the CDR3: TGTGCCAGCAGTGACGGGGGACAGGGCACAGATACGCAGTATTTT.